This T cell receptor beta chain was found in a study of T cell responses to AZD1222 COVID-19 vaccine. The study, taken as a whole, reports: Repertoires in all cases were sampled only once the peak T cell response had passed. Nearly half of spike-specific TCRs reportedly target unmutated variant regions. Across spike, vaccine-associated CD4 TCRs were found, dominant at 160-218 and 743-854.

Samples with a second dose at about 4 or about 12 weeks were pooled together. CDR3 size: 12 residues. Looked up from germline, CDR1 is SGDLS and CDR2 is YYNGEE. V was pared by 9 bases and J by 7 bases, with 16 bases between. About this clone itself: Its specificity is unknown.

Repertoires were generated with immunoSEQ multiplex PCR, while TCRdb's copy carries only in-frame clones and drops some. The table includes approximately 120,000 clones, about 89% detected once. The clonotype was recovered from an adult who received the AZD1222 COVID-19 vaccine. J is TRBJ1-2 and V is TRBV9; D possibly corresponds to TRBD1 (5 bases). Material: peripheral blood, obtained 28 days after the second AZD1222 dose. CDR3 in DNA: TGTGCCACCTTAGCGGGGGGTGGTGGCTACACCTTC. Amino acids: CATLAGGGGYTF.